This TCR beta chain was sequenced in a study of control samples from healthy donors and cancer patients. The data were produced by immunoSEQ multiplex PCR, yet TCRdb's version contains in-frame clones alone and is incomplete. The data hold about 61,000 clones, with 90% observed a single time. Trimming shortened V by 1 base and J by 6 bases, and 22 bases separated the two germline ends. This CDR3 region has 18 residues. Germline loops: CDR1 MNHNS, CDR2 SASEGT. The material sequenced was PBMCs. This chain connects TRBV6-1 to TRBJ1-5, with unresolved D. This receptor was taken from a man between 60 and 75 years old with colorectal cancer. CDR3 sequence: CASSEGLLAWGGAQPQHF. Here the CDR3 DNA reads TGTGCCAGCAGTGAAGGTCTCCTTGCTTGGGGTGGTGCTCAGCCCCAGCATTTT.